This TCR beta chain stems from a study of shared clonotypes between healthy human individuals. Study-wide findings and caveats: A handful of donors showed sharing of approximately 4.7% of naive CD4 clonotypes.

This clone has only one observation. Its antigen is not known. TCRdb's copy holds only in-frame clones and misses some; the assay was immunoSEQ multiplex PCR. This sample yields 2,100,000 or so clones, of which 90% to 96% are seen a single time; approximately 0.13% belongs to the top ten. There were no recent acute infections or vaccinations among the donors, who were healthy HIV-negative adults. The sample consisted of naive CD4+ T cells sorted from blood. Subset specified: CD45RA+ positively selected. This TCR derives from a man aged 18 to 29 in good health.

This CDR3 reads CASSVTGNGNEKLFF. As DNA, the CDR3 is TGTGCCAGCAGCGTGACAGGGAATGGGAATGAAAAACTGTTTTTT. The chain combines TRBV6-1 with TRBJ1-4, with 7 bases identical to TRBD1. Germline loops: CDR1 MNHNS, CDR2 SASEGT. Losses at the gene ends were 6 bases for V and 5 bases for J; bases not matched to a gene: 9. This CDR3 has 15 amino acids.